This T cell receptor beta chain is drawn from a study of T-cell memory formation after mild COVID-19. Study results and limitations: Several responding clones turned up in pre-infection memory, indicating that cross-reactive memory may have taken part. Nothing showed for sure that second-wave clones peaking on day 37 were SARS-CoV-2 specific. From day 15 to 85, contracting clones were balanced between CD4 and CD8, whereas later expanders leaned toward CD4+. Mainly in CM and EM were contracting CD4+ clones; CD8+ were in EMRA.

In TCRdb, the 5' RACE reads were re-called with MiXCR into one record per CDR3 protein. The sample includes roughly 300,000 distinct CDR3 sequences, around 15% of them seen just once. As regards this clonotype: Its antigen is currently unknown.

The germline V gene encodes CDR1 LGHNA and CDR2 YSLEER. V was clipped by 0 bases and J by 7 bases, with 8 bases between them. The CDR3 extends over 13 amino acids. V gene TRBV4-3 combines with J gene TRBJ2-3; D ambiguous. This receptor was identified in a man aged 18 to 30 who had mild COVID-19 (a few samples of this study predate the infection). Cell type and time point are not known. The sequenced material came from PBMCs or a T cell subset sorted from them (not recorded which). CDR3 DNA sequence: TGCGCCAGCAGCCAAGATTTCGAGAATACGCAGTATTTT. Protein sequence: CASSQDFENTQYF.